Below, 9 T cell receptor beta chains from the same sample are listed, as sequenced in a study of technical replicates of blood from a handful of donors. The repertoire was sequenced with immunoSEQ multiplex PCR; TCRdb's copy has only in-frame clones and lacks some. Of 75,000 to 90,000 clones listed, just over 90% are singletons. Sequencing was performed on T cells isolated from PBMCs. The receptor set was obtained from a human donor in good health.

The V gene is TRBV21-1, the J gene TRBJ2-3; TRBD2 reflects the table's D call only, with no check against the DNA. TRBV21-1 is classified as a pseudogene. The CDR3 runs 17 residues. In nucleotides, the CDR3 is TGTGCCAGCAGCAAAATGGCGGACTATAAGGTTAGAGATACGCAGTATTTT. Translated: CASSKMADYKVRDTQYF.

The rearrangement uses TRBV4-1 and TRBJ2-1; 8 bases align to TRBD2. CDR3 length equals 16 residues. V gave up 0 bases and J gave up 4 bases; unmatched junction bases: 5. Germline loops: CDR1 MGHRA, CDR2 YSYEKL. The CDR3 DNA reads TGCGCCAGCAGCCAAGACGAGCGGGGGAATTACAATGAGCAGTTCTTC. Protein product: CASSQDERGNYNEQFF.

V is TRBV9 and J is TRBJ2-2; TRBD1 is a possible D gene (6 bases). The CDR3 loop spans 16 amino acids. Germline V gene data show CDR1 as SGDLS and CDR2 as YYNGEE. V was cut by 1 base and J by 6 bases, with 16 bases left in between. CDR3 amino acids: CASSVSPGHGSGELFF. CDR3 nucleotide sequence: TGTGCCAGCAGCGTAAGTCCGGGACACGGATCCGGGGAGCTGTTTTTT. The full variable domain, rest sourced from reference TRBV9 and TRBJ2-2, is DSGVTQTPKHLITATGQRVTLRCSPRSGDLSVYWYQQSLDQGLQFLIQYYNGEERAKGNILERFSAQQFPDLHSELNLSSLELGDSALYFCASSVSPGHGSGELFFGEGSRLTVL.

This chain links TRBV10-1 with TRBJ2-3; possibly TRBD2 for D (6 bases). Germline CDR1 reads WNHNN; CDR2 reads SYGVQD (reference sequence). V lost 5 bases and J 1 base, leaving 13 bases between the germline ends. The CDR3 extends over 15 amino acids. In DNA, the CDR3 is TGCGCCAGCAGTTCGACTAGTGGGGGCACAGATACGCAGTATTTT. Translation gives CASSSTSGGTDTQYF.

J is TRBJ1-6 and V is TRBV11-2; no definite D call. V lost 5 bases, J lost 9 bases, and 11 bases lay in between. The CDR3 consists of 13 residues. The germline gives CDR1 SGHAT, CDR2 FQNNGV. The CDR3 sequence: CASSQTRGSPLHF. CDR3 DNA: TGTGCCAGCAGCCAGACTCGGGGTTCACCCCTCCACTTT.

This clone was seen more than once but under ten times. This rearrangement joins TRBV19 to TRBJ2-1; D call uncertain. The CDR3 totals 15 residues. Trimming stripped 6 bases from V and 3 bases from J, with 15 bases between. Germline values: CDR1 LNHDA, CDR2 SQIVND (reference sequence). The CDR3 is CASSIRHGGYNEQFF. CDR3 nucleotides: TGTGCCAGTAGCATAAGGCACGGCGGCTACAATGAGCAGTTCTTC.

The chain links TRBV7-6 to TRBJ1-6; 7 bases agree with TRBD1. The CDR3 spans 15 residues. The V gene's germline CDR1 is SGHVS and CDR2 FNYEAQ. V gave up 5 bases and J gave up 8 bases; unmatched junction bases: 9. In nucleotides, the CDR3 is TGTGCCAGCAGCCCCGAGGACAGGCATTATTCACCCCTCCACTTT. Translation gives CASSPEDRHYSPLHF. The whole variable domain, filled in from reference TRBV7-6 and TRBJ1-6, reads GAGVSQSPRYKVTKRGQDVALRCDPISGHVSLYWYRQALGQGPEFLTYFNYEAQQDKSGLPNDRFSAERPEGSISTLTIQRTEQRDSAMYRCASSPEDRHYSPLHFGNGTRLTVT.

This clone was seen once. The rearrangement uses TRBV5-4 and TRBJ2-7; TRBD1 matches at 7 bases. The CDR3 contains 14 residues. The germline V gene encodes CDR1 SGHNT and CDR2 YYREEE (reference sequence). V shed 4 bases and J 0 bases; nucleotides not matched to a gene: 4. The CDR3 DNA sequence: TGTGCCAGCAGCCGGGACAGTCTCTCCTACGAGCAGTACTTC. Translation gives CASSRDSLSYEQYF.

The chain has TRBV6-5 and TRBJ1-3; 9 bases fit TRBD1. The CDR3 totals 15 residues. CDR1 MNHEY and CDR2 SVGAGI come from the germline V gene. The V gene end was trimmed by 5 bases and the J gene end by 4 bases; junction bases not matched to a gene: 6. The CDR3 sequence: CASSVQGARGNTIYF. The CDR3 nucleotides read TGTGCCAGCAGTGTACAGGGGGCACGGGGAAACACCATATATTTT.